This passage covers 18 T cell receptor beta chains from one sample sequenced in a study of blood T cell repertoires in COVID-19. Assay used: immunoSEQ multiplex PCR; TCRdb lists only in-frame clones, some missing. This sample has about 150,000 clones, with about nine tenths found just once. The sample comprised PBMCs or T cells enriched from blood (not recorded which). These receptors were taken from a man over 45 who had recovered from COVID-19.

The chain is built from TRBV5-4 and TRBJ2-7; 9 bases align to TRBD2. Looked up from germline, CDR1 is SGHNT and CDR2 is YYREEE (reference sequence). The CDR3 is made up of 16 amino acids. Losses at the gene ends were 3 bases for V and 2 bases for J; bases not matched to a gene: 9. This chain's CDR3 is CASSSDLGLAAYEQYF. The CDR3 region has the DNA TGTGCCAGCAGCTCCGACCTGGGACTAGCAGCCTACGAGCAGTACTTC.

The chain employs TRBV4-3 and TRBJ1-2, with D unclear. Germline V lookup: CDR1 LGHNA, CDR2 YSLEER. This CDR3 has 16 residues. V dropped 0 bases and J dropped 1 base, with 12 bases sitting between them. The DNA for the CDR3 is TGCGCCAGCAGCCAAGATCCCGTTAGAGTTAACTATGGCTACACCTTC. Amino acid sequence: CASSQDPVRVNYGYTF.

This clone was seen a single time. The rearrangement uses TRBV6-5 and TRBJ2-7, with D perhaps TRBD1 (6 bases). Trimming took 6 bases from V and 3 from J, leaving 15 bases between them. Germline assignment: CDR1 MNHEY and CDR2 SVGAGI. The CDR3 covers 14 residues. CDR3 region: CASRRTRDIYEQYV. The CDR3 DNA reads as TGTGCCAGCAGACGTACTCGGGACATCTACGAGCAGTACGTC.

The genes are TRBV10-1 and TRBJ1-2, with D unresolved. Deletions cut 7 bases from V and 3 bases from J, with 9 bases between. CDR1 and CDR2 from the germline V gene are WNHNN and SYGVQD (reference sequence). This CDR3 contains 12 residues. This CDR3 reads CASNGGYYGYTF. The CDR3 nucleotides read TGCGCCAGCAACGGCGGCTACTATGGCTACACCTTC.

The chain combines TRBV28 with TRBJ1-2, with D possibly matching TRBD1 (5 bases). With 4 bases removed from V and 3 bases from J, the gap between germline ends came to 12 bases. The CDR3 sequence is 14 residues long. The germline V gene has CDR1 MDHEN and CDR2 SYDVKM. The CDR3 DNA reads as TGTGCCAGCAGTTATAGCGGGGGGGACTATGGCTACACCTTC. Translated, it gives CASSYSGGDYGYTF.

The chain employs TRBV27 and TRBJ2-7; perhaps TRBD2 as D (7 bases). V gave up 6 bases and J gave up 3 bases, with 12 bases separating them. This CDR3 is built from 13 residues. CDR1 is MNHEY and CDR2 is SMNVEV in the germline V gene (reference sequence). DNA for the CDR3: TGTGCCAGCAGCTTGGGAGGGGGCTACGAGCAGTACTTC. Its protein is CASSLGGGYEQYF.

V usage is TRBV7-2 and J usage is TRBJ1-1; TRBD1 matches 10 bases. The CDR3 runs 16 residues. J was trimmed by 1 base and V by 6 bases; bases with no gene match: 8. Germline V gives CDR1 SGHTA, CDR2 FQGNSA. The CDR3 region has the DNA TGTGCCAGCAGGCCCGTCCGGGACAGGGGGAACACTGAAGCTTTCTTT. Translation gives CASRPVRDRGNTEAFF.

The chain employs TRBV6-4 and TRBJ2-2; 11 bases fit TRBD2. Germline values: CDR1 MRHNA, CDR2 SNTAGT. V was clipped by 6 bases and J by 3 bases; unmatched bases: 6. The CDR3 runs to 16 residues. CDR3 coding DNA: TGTGCCAGCAGACAAACTAGCGGGGGATACACCGGGGAGCTGTTTTTT. Amino acids: CASRQTSGGYTGELFF.

The chain couples TRBV7-9 to TRBJ2-7, with D maybe TRBD1 (6 bases). With 5 bases removed from V and 0 bases from J, the gap between germline ends came to 20 bases. Germline V gives CDR1 SEHNR, CDR2 FQNEAQ (reference sequence). The CDR3 extends over 17 amino acids. CDR3 DNA sequence: TGTGCCAGCAGCCGCAATGCTCCCTTAGGGGGCTCCTACGAGCAGTACGTC. Amino acid sequence: CASSRNAPLGGSYEQYV.

The chain has TRBV28 and TRBJ2-7; possible D gene TRBD1, 5 bases. V was pared by 2 bases and J by 0 bases, with 8 bases between. This CDR3 is 14 amino acids long. Germline V gene data show CDR1 as MDHEN and CDR2 as SYDVKM. Here the CDR3 DNA reads TGTGCCAGCAGTTTAATGCAGGGCTCCTACGAGCAGTACTTC. As protein: CASSLMQGSYEQYF.

CDR3 loop: CASSYHAGDRVYGYTF. CDR3 in DNA: TGTGCCAGCAGTTACCACGCGGGGGACAGGGTGTATGGCTACACCTTC. The rearrangement links TRBV6-5 to TRBJ1-2, with 9 positions matching TRBD1. Germline lookup yields CDR1 MNHEY and CDR2 SVGAGI. J gave up 5 bases and V 2 bases, and 9 bases lay outside the gene matches. This CDR3 comprises 16 residues.

The CDR3 reads CASSQDGSSVGKGLWAQYF. CDR3 bases: TGTGCCAGCAGCCAAGATGGGTCTAGCGTCGGGAAGGGCCTCTGGGCGCAGTATTTT. This chain joins TRBV3-1 (or the pseudogene TRBV3-2) and TRBJ2-3, with D perhaps TRBD2 (6 bases). This CDR3 contains 19 residues. V lost 0 bases and J 10 bases, leaving 29 bases between the germline ends. The germline V gene has CDR1 LGHDT and CDR2 YNNKEL (reference sequence).

The CDR3 region is CASSYAHGQGRRSNQPQHF. CDR3 nucleotide sequence: TGTGCCAGCAGTTACGCACACGGACAGGGGAGGCGAAGCAATCAGCCCCAGCATTTT. V usage is TRBV6-2 or TRBV6-3 and J usage is TRBJ1-5; 9 positions match TRBD1. Germline V gene sequence: CDR1 MNHEY, CDR2 SVGEGT. The CDR3 is 19 residues long. The V segment lost 2 bases and the J segment 1 base; nucleotides outside the gene matches: 12.

This sequence joins TRBV24-1 and TRBJ1-2, with D uncertain. The V end lost 9 bases, the J end lost 4 bases, and 11 bases lay between the germline ends. The germline V gene encodes CDR1 KGHDR and CDR2 SFDVKD. The CDR3 is made up of 12 amino acids. The CDR3 DNA sequence: TGTGCCACCTCCCAGACAAGCTATGGCTACACCTTC. It yields the protein CATSQTSYGYTF.

The gene calls are TRBV19 and TRBJ1-1; 11 bases are shared with TRBD1. This CDR3 is built from 14 residues. J gave up 5 bases and V 5 bases, and 4 bases lay outside the gene matches. Germline V lookup: CDR1 LNHDA, CDR2 SQIVND (reference sequence). The CDR3: CASSAGTGGTEAFF. CDR3 sequence (DNA): TGTGCCAGTAGTGCCGGGACAGGGGGAACTGAAGCTTTCTTT.

This sequence joins TRBV7-2 and TRBJ2-7; D is possibly TRBD2 (5 bases). Deletions cut 4 bases from V and 0 bases from J, with 10 bases between. Germline assignment: CDR1 SGHTA and CDR2 FQGNSA. This CDR3 contains 14 residues. CDR3 in amino acids: CASSSDFSSYEQYF. CDR3 DNA sequence: TGTGCCAGCAGCTCGGACTTCAGCTCCTACGAGCAGTACTTC.

This clone was detected only once. V usage is TRBV30 and J usage is TRBJ2-2, with 7 bases fitting TRBD1. Germline CDR1 reads GTSNPN; CDR2 reads SVGIG (reference sequence). CDR3 length: 13 residues. V was pared by 3 bases and J by 4 bases, with 2 bases of the junction left unmatched. The CDR3 DNA sequence: TGTGCCTGGAGGAACAGGGGCACCGGGGAGCTGTTTTTT. It yields the protein CAWRNRGTGELFF.

This clone was observed once. V usage is TRBV12-3 or TRBV12-4 and J usage is TRBJ1-2; D possibly corresponds to TRBD1 (5 bases). V lost 3 bases, J lost 8 bases, and 13 bases lay in between. The CDR3 is 13 residues long. The CDR3 spells CASSFGGVDGYTF. CDR3 in DNA: TGTGCCAGCAGTTTCGGAGGGGTTGACGGCTACACCTTC.